These T cell receptor beta chains were read from a single sample in a study of blood T cell repertoires in COVID-19. The assay was immunoSEQ multiplex PCR, and TCRdb's table has in-frame clones only and misses some. The sample consists of about 270,000 clones, 80% to 85% of them appearing once. The material sequenced was peripheral blood. The receptors were gathered from a woman aged 60 to 75 with active or convalescent COVID-19. Both conserved end residues are trimmed from each CDR3. Size tells how often a clone was seen (once, few, many) or the class of an expanded clone, and some rows leave it out.

j_call v_call clone_size cdr3_aa
TRBJ2-5 TRBV12-3/TRBV12-4 - ASSLSRTETQY
TRBJ1-2 TRBV10-3 - AITEGDSVGYT
TRBJ1-2 TRBV25-1 few ASSERRGLGGYT
TRBJ2-2 TRBV5-1 once ASSLITRLTGELF
TRBJ2-1 TRBV4-1 - ASSPRRLFDSYNEQF
TRBJ1-2 TRBV11-2 - ASTPGGPGYGYT
TRBJ2-5 TRBV3-1/TRBV3-2 - ASSLGRSAGIGETQY
TRBJ1-3 TRBV10-1 - ASSESGGIGNTIY
TRBJ2-7 TRBV5-1 few ASSLTGTADYEQY
TRBJ1-6 TRBV27 - ASTYSPGDSPLH
TRBJ1-3 TRBV10-1 few ASGSGTAGNTIY
TRBJ1-2 TRBV14 few ASSQSPGQGIHGYT
TRBJ1-6 TRBV2 many ASSSFAGGDSPLH
TRBJ2-7 TRBV7-9 once ASSPGQDSYEQY
TRBJ1-6 TRBV18 once ASSPGQGVGSPLH
TRBJ1-5 TRBV7-6 - ASSFGQGRNQPQH
TRBJ2-3 TRBV27 - ASSLSKAGATDTQY
TRBJ2-7 TRBV19 - ASSPRGQEGSYEQY
TRBJ2-7 TRBV19 - ASSLMAGGIYEQY
TRBJ2-3 TRBV19 few ASSTGTATDTQY
TRBJ2-3 TRBV28 - ASSGRDTSDTQY
TRBJ1-1 TRBV5-6 - ASSIRDTEAF
TRBJ1-2 TRBV19 - ASSSGYRGRDGYT
TRBJ1-1 TRBV19 - ASSYRGSVTEAF
TRBJ2-5 TRBV19 - ASNRGQETQY
TRBJ2-1 TRBV7-6 - ASSYTGTSYNEQF
TRBJ2-3 TRBV29-1 - SATGTGATDTQY
TRBJ1-4 TRBV4-3 - ASSPGQGAEKLF
TRBJ2-7 TRBV29-1 - SVGDRGREQY
TRBJ2-7 TRBV7-5 - ARSGLWDRNYEQY
TRBJ2-2 TRBV15 - ATSRLYGLAGVTGELF